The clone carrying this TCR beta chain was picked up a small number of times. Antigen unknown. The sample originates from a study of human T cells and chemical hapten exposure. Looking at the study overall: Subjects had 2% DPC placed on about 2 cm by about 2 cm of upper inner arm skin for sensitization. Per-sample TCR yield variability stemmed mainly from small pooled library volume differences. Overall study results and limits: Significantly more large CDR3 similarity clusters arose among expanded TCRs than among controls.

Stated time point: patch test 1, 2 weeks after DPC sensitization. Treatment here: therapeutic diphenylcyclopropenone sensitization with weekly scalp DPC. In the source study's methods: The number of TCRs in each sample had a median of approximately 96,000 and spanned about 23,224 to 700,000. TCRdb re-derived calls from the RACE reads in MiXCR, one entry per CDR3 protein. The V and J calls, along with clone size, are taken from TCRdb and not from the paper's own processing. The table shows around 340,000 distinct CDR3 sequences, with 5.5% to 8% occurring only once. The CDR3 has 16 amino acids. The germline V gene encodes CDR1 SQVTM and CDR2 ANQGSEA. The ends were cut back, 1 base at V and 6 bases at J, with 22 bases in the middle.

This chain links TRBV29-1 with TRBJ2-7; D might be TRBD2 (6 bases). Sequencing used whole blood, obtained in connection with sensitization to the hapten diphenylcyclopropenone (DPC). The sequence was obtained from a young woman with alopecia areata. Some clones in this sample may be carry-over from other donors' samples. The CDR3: CSVEGGVTEGPGEQYF. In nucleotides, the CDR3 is TGCAGCGTTGAAGGGGGGGTGACAGAGGGCCCGGGCGAGCAGTACTTC.